What follows are 11 T cell receptor beta chains derived from one specimen sequenced in a study of OX40 agonist ivuxolimab in advanced cancers. The library came from the immunoSEQ multiplex PCR assay. The immuneACCESS repertoire file appears here via TCRdb, limited to in-frame rearrangements. These files lack a portion of the clones; in checked studies, under half of the deficit traces to unresolved V genes, and the cause of the others is not known. Recorded for this sample are about 12,000 clones; 81% of them occurred a single time. The biggest ten clones account for 11% to 15% of the sample. Sample: CD4+ or CD8+ T cells sorted from blood, taken in a trial of the OX40 agonist ivuxolimab. All receptors derive from an adult with an advanced solid tumor such as melanoma, head and neck, liver or kidney cancer.

The genes are TRBV27 and TRBJ2-2; D gene uncertain. Germline CDR1 MNHEY, CDR2 SMNVEV (reference sequence). The CDR3 loop spans 13 amino acids. Trimming removed 3 bases at V and 6 bases at J, with 8 bases between. The CDR3 DNA follows: TGTGCCAGCAGTTTCGGAGTGGCCGGGGAGCTGTTTTTT. Its protein product is CASSFGVAGELFF.

The sample holds a few counts of this clone. The CDR3 spells CASSQNDEQYF. CDR3 DNA: TGCGCCAGCAGCCAAAATGACGAGCAGTACTTC. The J gene is TRBJ2-7, the V gene TRBV4-3, with D uncertain. Germline V gene data show CDR1 as LGHNA and CDR2 as YSLEER. V lost 2 bases and J 5 bases, leaving 4 bases between the germline ends. The CDR3 is made up of 11 amino acids.

The rearrangement uses TRBV21-1 and TRBJ2-2. TRBV21-1 is a pseudogene. This CDR3 spans 16 amino acids. Here the CDR3 DNA reads TGTGCCAGCAGCCCAGAAGGGCCCCTCAACACCGGGGAGCTGTTTTTT. Translated, it gives CASSPEGPLNTGELFF.

V usage is TRBV5-4 and J usage is TRBJ2-7; 8 nucleotides match TRBD2. The CDR3 has 17 residues. Trimming took 5 bases from V and 0 from J; bases not matched to a gene: 13. From germline, CDR1 is SGHNT and CDR2 YYREEE (reference sequence). This CDR3 reads CASRHRGSGISSYEQYF. Here the CDR3 DNA reads TGTGCCAGCAGACACCGCGGTAGCGGGATAAGCTCCTACGAGCAGTACTTC. Together with reference TRBV5-4 and TRBJ2-7, the CDR3 gives the full variable domain: ETGVTQSPTHLIKTRGQQVTLRCSSQSGHNTVSWYQQALGQGPQFIFQYYREEENGRGNFPPRFSGLQFPNYSSELNVNALELDDSALYLCASRHRGSGISSYEQYFGPGTRLTVT.

This clone has a handful of counts. The genes are TRBV6-1 and TRBJ2-1; D gene ambiguous. Trimming shortened V by 6 bases and J by 2 bases, and 8 bases separated the two germline ends. Germline CDR1 MNHNS, CDR2 SASEGT. This CDR3 contains 13 residues. The CDR3 spells CASSPRAYNEQFF. The CDR3 DNA is TGTGCCAGCAGCCCGCGAGCCTACAATGAGCAGTTCTTC.

This clone is categorized as medium-sized (0.01 to 0.1%). The V gene is TRBV11-2, the J gene TRBJ2-5; TRBD1 might be the D (6 bases). Germline V CDR1 and CDR2: SGHAT, FQNNGV. The CDR3 has 17 residues. V was clipped by 5 bases and J by 2 bases, with 21 bases between them. This chain's CDR3 is CASSKWTVFSRQETQYF. The CDR3 nucleotides read TGTGCCAGCAGCAAATGGACAGTTTTCTCTCGTCAAGAGACCCAGTACTTC.

DNA of the CDR3: TGTGCCAGCGGACAGGGGCCCCCATCCTCCTACGAGCAGTACTTC. Its translation: CASGQGPPSSYEQYF. The chain employs TRBV5-5 and TRBJ2-7; TRBD1 matches 9 bases. Germline V gives CDR1 SGHKS, CDR2 YYEKEE (reference sequence). This CDR3 comprises 15 residues. The trim removed 7 bases at V and 0 bases at J, leaving 8 bases unmatched.

This chain uses TRBV6-7 with TRBJ1-2, with 7 bases lining up with TRBD1. TRBV6-7 carries the ORF label, with uncertain function. The ends lost 2 bases at V and 7 bases at J; junction bases unmatched: 10. This CDR3 has 15 residues. CDR3 coding DNA: TGTGCCAGCAGTTACGCGACCGGGACAGCGGGTGGCTACACCTTC. Protein sequence: CASSYATGTAGGYTF.

This rearrangement joins TRBV7-6 to TRBJ2-7, with no clear D. Germline assignment: CDR1 SGHVS and CDR2 FNYEAQ. The CDR3 is 14 amino acids. V lost 4 bases to trimming and J lost 3 bases, with 13 bases between them. As DNA, the CDR3 is TGTGCCAGCAGCTCACGCTCAGGCGACTACGAGCAGTACTTC. It is translated as CASSSRSGDYEQYF.

Points on this clone: Other DNA sequences in this sample translate to the same CDR3. The V gene is TRBV4-1, the J gene TRBJ1-2; D gene uncertain. There are 13 residues in the CDR3. Per the germline V gene, CDR1 is MGHRA and CDR2 is YSYEKL. Trimming removed 3 bases at V and 1 base at J, with 6 bases between. CDR3 in DNA: TGCGCCAGCAGCCAGGAAAGTAACTATGGCTACACCTTC. This encodes CASSQESNYGYTF.

This clone was observed a few times. This chain joins TRBV4-1 and TRBJ1-1, with D possibly TRBD1 on 6 matching bases. Germline V gene lookup returns CDR1 MGHRA and CDR2 YSYEKL. The V and J ends lost 3 bases and 3 bases respectively, with 14 bases between them. This CDR3 region has 15 residues. This CDR3 reads CASSHPQGFDTEAFF. Here the CDR3 DNA reads TGCGCCAGCAGCCATCCCCAGGGGTTCGACACTGAAGCTTTCTTT.